This is a list of T cell receptor beta chains from one sample in a study of post-analysis software for immune sequencing data. One entry per CDR3 protein, called by TCRdb with MiXCR from the PCR reads. The repertoire holds hundreds of thousands of distinct CDR3 sequences, with approximately 59% as singletons. What was sequenced was blood. Receptors were obtained from a girl aged 2-10 years with multiple sclerosis. The CDR3 runs from the conserved cysteine through the conserved F or W. The D gene is left open where the match is weak. Clone size is given for some rows only: seen once, a few or many times, or a class if the clone is expanded.

j_gene: TRBJ2-3; d_gene: NA; v_gene: TRBV11-1; abundance: few; CDR3nt: TGTGCCAGCAGCTTACGACAGGCCCGGGGAGATACGCAGTATTTT; CDR3aa: CASSLRQARGDTQYF
j_gene: TRBJ2-3; d_gene: NA; v_gene: TRBV6-6; abundance: NA; CDR3nt: TGTGCCAGCAGACCGAGAGGGGCGGGGCCAGATACGCAGTATTTT; CDR3aa: CASRPRGAGPDTQYF
j_gene: TRBJ2-1; d_gene: TRBD2; v_gene: TRBV20-1; abundance: NA; CDR3nt: TGCAGTGCCAAACTAGCGGGAGCATACAATGAGCAGTTCTTC; CDR3aa: CSAKLAGAYNEQFF
j_gene: TRBJ2-5; d_gene: TRBD1; v_gene: TRBV12-3/TRBV12-4; abundance: NA; CDR3nt: TGTGCCAGTGGGACAGGGAGTGGGGAGACCCAGTACTTC; CDR3aa: CASGTGSGETQYF
j_gene: TRBJ2-7; d_gene: NA; v_gene: TRBV4-1; abundance: few; CDR3nt: TGCGCCAGCAGCCAACTCAAACAGGGAGGGGACGAGCAGTACTTC; CDR3aa: CASSQLKQGGDEQYF
j_gene: TRBJ2-7; d_gene: NA; v_gene: TRBV7-2; abundance: NA; CDR3nt: TGTGCCAGCAGCTTACGCCCCGGGACACCGTACGAGCAGTACTTC; CDR3aa: CASSLRPGTPYEQYF
j_gene: TRBJ1-1; d_gene: NA; v_gene: TRBV7-9; abundance: NA; CDR3nt: TGTGCCAGCAGCCCGAGAAGGGGGGCGAACACTGAAGCTTTCTTT; CDR3aa: CASSPRRGANTEAFF
j_gene: TRBJ2-3; d_gene: NA; v_gene: TRBV12-3/TRBV12-4; abundance: NA; CDR3nt: TGTGCCAGCAGTCCAGACAACACAGATACGCAGTATTTT; CDR3aa: CASSPDNTDTQYF
j_gene: TRBJ1-1; d_gene: NA; v_gene: TRBV20-1; abundance: NA; CDR3nt: TGCAGTGCCACCACGACGGGCAACACTGAAGCTTTCTTT; CDR3aa: CSATTTGNTEAFF
j_gene: TRBJ2-1; d_gene: NA; v_gene: TRBV7-9; abundance: NA; CDR3nt: TGTGCCAGCAGCTTAGGAGCGGGACACGAAAAGCAGTTCTTC; CDR3aa: CASSLGAGHEKQFF
j_gene: TRBJ2-6; d_gene: NA; v_gene: TRBV5-1; abundance: few; CDR3nt: TGCGCCAGCAGCCCAGGGGATTCTGGGGCCAACGTCCTGACTTTC; CDR3aa: CASSPGDSGANVLTF
j_gene: TRBJ2-3; d_gene: TRBD2; v_gene: TRBV6-4; abundance: NA; CDR3nt: TGTGCCAGCAGTGAACTAGCGGATACAGATACGCAGTATTTT; CDR3aa: CASSELADTDTQYF
j_gene: TRBJ2-3; d_gene: NA; v_gene: TRBV27; abundance: NA; CDR3nt: TGTGCCAGCAGTTTAACATCCCTGGCAGATACGCAGTATTTT; CDR3aa: CASSLTSLADTQYF
j_gene: TRBJ2-3; d_gene: NA; v_gene: TRBV4-2; abundance: NA; CDR3nt: TGTGCCAGCAGCCAAGATTGGCGGGGTGGCACAGATACGCAGTATTTT; CDR3aa: CASSQDWRGGTDTQYF
j_gene: TRBJ1-5; d_gene: NA; v_gene: TRBV4-3; abundance: few; CDR3nt: TGCGCCAGCAGCCAAGGAAGGGTGGGAAATCAGCCCCAGCATTTT; CDR3aa: CASSQGRVGNQPQHF
j_gene: TRBJ2-7; d_gene: TRBD2; v_gene: TRBV25-1; abundance: few; CDR3nt: TGTGCCAGCAGGGAAGCGGGAGAGCAGTACTTC; CDR3aa: CASREAGEQYF
j_gene: TRBJ2-2; d_gene: TRBD2; v_gene: TRBV4-3; abundance: NA; CDR3nt: TGCGCCAGCAGCCAAGATTCCCCAGCGGGGGCGCCCGGGGAGCTGTTTTTT; CDR3aa: CASSQDSPAGAPGELFF
j_gene: TRBJ2-5; d_gene: TRBD1; v_gene: TRBV29-1; abundance: few; CDR3nt: TGCAGCGTCCCGGGACAGGGGGTCCAAGAGACCCAGTACTTC; CDR3aa: CSVPGQGVQETQYF
j_gene: TRBJ2-7; d_gene: TRBD2; v_gene: TRBV2; abundance: few; CDR3nt: TGTGCCAGCAGTGCTAGCGGGAGGACGGGCGAGCAGTACTTC; CDR3aa: CASSASGRTGEQYF
j_gene: TRBJ1-4; d_gene: NA; v_gene: TRBV6-5; abundance: once; CDR3nt: TGTGCCAGCAGTTCAAAAAGGACGGCGACAGGTGAAAAACTGTTTTTT; CDR3aa: CASSSKRTATGEKLFF
j_gene: TRBJ2-3; d_gene: TRBD2; v_gene: TRBV7-3; abundance: NA; CDR3nt: TGTGCCAGCAGCTTAACGGCAGCGGGAGGGTACACAGATACGCAGTATTTT; CDR3aa: CASSLTAAGGYTDTQYF
j_gene: TRBJ1-2; d_gene: NA; v_gene: TRBV24-1; abundance: few; CDR3nt: TGTGCCACCAGTGACCGGGACTCCGGCGGGGGCTACACCTTC; CDR3aa: CATSDRDSGGGYTF
j_gene: TRBJ2-1; d_gene: NA; v_gene: TRBV29-1; abundance: few; CDR3nt: TGCAGCGTGAGCCCCTTGCATGAGCAGTTCTTC; CDR3aa: CSVSPLHEQFF
j_gene: TRBJ1-5; d_gene: NA; v_gene: TRBV10-3; abundance: NA; CDR3nt: TGTGCCATCAAGCGTACTGAAGATAGCAATCAGCCCCAGCATTTT; CDR3aa: CAIKRTEDSNQPQHF
j_gene: TRBJ2-1; d_gene: NA; v_gene: TRBV6-5; abundance: few; CDR3nt: TGTGCCAGCAGTTACTCCATTTCAGGGAATGAGCAGTTCTTC; CDR3aa: CASSYSISGNEQFF
j_gene: TRBJ2-3; d_gene: TRBD2; v_gene: TRBV29-1; abundance: NA; CDR3nt: TGCAGCGTTGAAGGGCTAGCGGGGGGCAACAGCCAGAGCACAGATACGCAGTATTTT; CDR3aa: CSVEGLAGGNSQSTDTQYF
j_gene: TRBJ2-5; d_gene: NA; v_gene: TRBV4-3; abundance: NA; CDR3nt: TGCGCCAGCAGCCAAGATGCAGGGCAAGAGACCCAGTACTTC; CDR3aa: CASSQDAGQETQYF
j_gene: TRBJ1-2; d_gene: TRBD1; v_gene: TRBV12-3/TRBV12-4; abundance: NA; CDR3nt: TGTGCCAGCAGTCGAGGGGGCCATGGCTACACCTTC; CDR3aa: CASSRGGHGYTF
j_gene: TRBJ2-3; d_gene: NA; v_gene: TRBV11-2; abundance: NA; CDR3nt: TGTGCCAGCAGCTTAACAAGGGTTAGAGATACGCAGTATTTT; CDR3aa: CASSLTRVRDTQYF
j_gene: TRBJ1-2; d_gene: TRBD1; v_gene: TRBV7-2; abundance: NA; CDR3nt: TGTGCCAGCAGCCCGGAAGGGGGCTACTATGGCTACACCTTC; CDR3aa: CASSPEGGYYGYTF
j_gene: TRBJ2-7; d_gene: NA; v_gene: TRBV28; abundance: NA; CDR3nt: TGTGCCAGCAGATCTTCTAGCAGCCGCGTGGGCGAGCAGTACTTC; CDR3aa: CASRSSSSRVGEQYF
j_gene: TRBJ2-1; d_gene: TRBD2; v_gene: TRBV28; abundance: few; CDR3nt: TGTGCCAGCAGTTGGAGGGGGACTAGAAGCCGTGAGCAGTTCTTC; CDR3aa: CASSWRGTRSREQFF
j_gene: TRBJ2-1; d_gene: TRBD2; v_gene: TRBV27; abundance: NA; CDR3nt: TGTGCCAGCAAAAGGGGCGGGAGCGCCGCCAATGAGCAGTTCTTC; CDR3aa: CASKRGGSAANEQFF
j_gene: TRBJ2-7; d_gene: NA; v_gene: TRBV25-1; abundance: NA; CDR3nt: TGTGCCAGCAGTGCCGTCCGGGGAAGGGGCCAGGAAACCTACGAGCAGTACTTC; CDR3aa: CASSAVRGRGQETYEQYF
j_gene: TRBJ2-4; d_gene: NA; v_gene: TRBV20-1; abundance: NA; CDR3nt: TGCAGTGCTAGAGATGGGGGGTCGATAGCCAAAAACATTCAGTACTTC; CDR3aa: CSARDGGSIAKNIQYF
j_gene: TRBJ2-4; d_gene: NA; v_gene: TRBV19; abundance: NA; CDR3nt: TGTGCCAGTACAATGGTGAGGGGGGAGACCAAAAACATTCAGTACTTC; CDR3aa: CASTMVRGETKNIQYF
j_gene: TRBJ2-3; d_gene: TRBD2; v_gene: TRBV10-2; abundance: few; CDR3nt: TGCGCCAGCAGGAGGACTAGCGGGGGAATCACAGATACGCAGTATTTT; CDR3aa: CASRRTSGGITDTQYF
j_gene: TRBJ2-5; d_gene: NA; v_gene: TRBV2; abundance: NA; CDR3nt: TGTGCCAGCAGGAGGGGGGATCCTGGGCAGTACTTC; CDR3aa: CASRRGDPGQYF
j_gene: TRBJ2-1; d_gene: NA; v_gene: TRBV5-5; abundance: few; CDR3nt: TGTGCCAGCAGCCCCGACAACTACAATGAGCAGTTCTTC; CDR3aa: CASSPDNYNEQFF
j_gene: TRBJ2-7; d_gene: NA; v_gene: TRBV5-5; abundance: few; CDR3nt: TGTGCCAGCAGCTTGTCATGGAGGCGCAACGAGCAGTACTTC; CDR3aa: CASSLSWRRNEQYF
j_gene: TRBJ2-2; d_gene: TRBD1; v_gene: TRBV12-3/TRBV12-4; abundance: once; CDR3nt: TGTGCCAGCAGCGCAGGGACAGGCTTTGGGGAGCTGTTTTTT; CDR3aa: CASSAGTGFGELFF
j_gene: TRBJ2-7; d_gene: NA; v_gene: TRBV12-3/TRBV12-4; abundance: few; CDR3nt: TGTGCCAGCAGTTTAATTGGAACAGAGCCCTACGAGCAGTACTTC; CDR3aa: CASSLIGTEPYEQYF
j_gene: TRBJ2-7; d_gene: TRBD1; v_gene: TRBV4-2; abundance: many; CDR3nt: TGTGCCAGCAGCCAAGAGAGGACAGGGGTCGACGAGCAGTACTTC; CDR3aa: CASSQERTGVDEQYF
j_gene: TRBJ2-7; d_gene: TRBD2; v_gene: TRBV12-3/TRBV12-4; abundance: NA; CDR3nt: TGTGCCAGCAGTTTTAAATGGGGGGGTGGACTCTCTTCCTACGAGCAGTACTTC; CDR3aa: CASSFKWGGGLSSYEQYF
j_gene: TRBJ2-6; d_gene: TRBD1; v_gene: TRBV25-1; abundance: few; CDR3nt: TGTGCCAGCAGTGCGCGACAGGGTTCATCCATGAGTGGGGCCAACGTCCTGACTTTC; CDR3aa: CASSARQGSSMSGANVLTF
j_gene: TRBJ1-1; d_gene: NA; v_gene: TRBV20-1; abundance: NA; CDR3nt: TGCAGTGCTAGTGACGGACCCCTGAACACTGAAGCTTTCTTT; CDR3aa: CSASDGPLNTEAFF
j_gene: TRBJ2-3; d_gene: NA; v_gene: TRBV7-6; abundance: NA; CDR3nt: TGTGCCAGCAGCTTAGTCCCCCAGGGGAAGTCTACAGATACGCAGTATTTT; CDR3aa: CASSLVPQGKSTDTQYF